These 5 T cell receptor beta chains share one sample of origin, sequenced in a study of molecular identifiers for immune sequencing clone quantification. TCRdb itself ran the PCR reads through MiXCR, one entry per CDR3 protein. The repertoire holds just under 650,000 distinct CDR3 sequences, with about 20% as singletons. Input material: naive CD8+ T cells from blood, with Jurkat cell RNA spiked in. Subset in this sample: FACS-sorted CD8+CD4-CCR7+CD45RA+ naive T cells. Receptors originate from a human donor in good health. Some libraries in this study had Jurkat cell RNA spiked in.

The sample holds a few counts of this clonotype. This chain links TRBV6-5 with TRBJ2-1, with TRBD1 identical over 10 bases. The CDR3 contains 12 residues. The J segment lost 10 bases and the V segment lost 6 bases, leaving 3 bases of the junction unmatched. Germline V CDR1 and CDR2: MNHEY, SVGAGI. The CDR3 nucleotides read TGTGCCAGCAGGGGGACAGGGGAGGAGCAGTTCTTC. It codes for CASRGTGEEQFF.

The table lists this clonotype with a few counts. The chain is built from TRBV27 and TRBJ2-2; 13 bases match TRBD2. The CDR3 has 16 amino acids. The junction had 3 bases not matched to a gene; V was cut back by 4 bases and J by 4 bases. From germline, CDR1 is MNHEY and CDR2 SMNVEV (reference sequence). Here the CDR3 DNA reads TGTGCCAGCAGTTCCGGACTAGCGGGGGCCACCGGGGAGCTGTTTTTT. It yields the protein CASSSGLAGATGELFF.

This clonotype was seen at least ten times. The J gene is TRBJ2-3, the V gene TRBV20-1, with TRBD2 identical over 9 bases. V was pared by 3 bases and J by 0 bases, with 4 bases of the junction left unmatched. Germline lookup yields CDR1 DFQATT and CDR2 SNEGSKA (reference sequence). CDR3 length: 15 residues. The CDR3 DNA reads as TGCAGTGCTAGCAGACTAGCGGAAAGCACAGATACGCAGTATTTT. It encodes CSASRLAESTDTQYF.

This clonotype was seen many times. The CDR3 loop is CASSQVRGSEAFF. Here the CDR3 DNA reads TGCGCCAGCAGCCAAGTGAGAGGTTCTGAAGCTTTCTTT. The rearrangement uses TRBV4-3 and TRBJ1-1; D not resolved. Deletions cut 1 base from V and 6 bases from J, with 9 bases between. This CDR3 spans 13 amino acids. Per the germline V gene, CDR1 is LGHNA and CDR2 is YSLEER.

As regards this clonotype: This is likely a read error, given that the CDR3 carries no conserved phenylalanine or tryptophan at its end. The chain combines TRBV6-2 or TRBV6-3 with TRBJ2-7, with TRBD1 identical over 8 bases. The CDR3 contains 17 residues. V trimming: 7 bases; J trimming: 0 bases; junction bases outside the gene matches: 14. CDR1 is MNHEY, CDR2 SVGEGT, per germline. CDR3 protein: CASNPLAGTGRSYEQYS. CDR3 sequence (DNA): TGTGCCAGCAACCCCCTGGCCGGGACAGGCCGCTCCTACGAGCAGTACTCC.